Sequencing of this T cell receptor beta chain was carried out in a study of tumor-infiltrating lymphocytes in primary liver carcinoma. Overall study: Samples gave roughly 3.5 to 8 million productive TCRbeta reads, similar across tissue types.

Alongside blood RNA obtained from unsorted whole blood, germline DNA was also extracted. The input was approximately 500 ng total RNA; TCR beta cDNA was made from it with a constant-region primer. Modified slightly, ARM-PCR produced TCR beta libraries over three nested multiplex PCR rounds. TRBV1-TRBV30 forward and Cbeta reverse primers drove the first two roughly 10-cycle rounds. Each CDR3 protein is one row after TCRdb ran MiXCR on the multiplex PCR reads. The sample consists of about 320,000 distinct CDR3 sequences, 65% of them appearing once. J lost 3 bases, V lost 4 bases, and 5 bases had no gene match. Germline V gene lookup returns CDR1 MDHEN and CDR2 SYDVKM. This CDR3 is 14 amino acids long. Study-level findings and limits: Lower overlap was observed for tumor-adjacent and tumor-blood pairs relative to tumor region pairs.

As for this clonotype: Its specificity is unknown.

The clonotype was recovered from a man aged 35 to 55 with primary liver carcinoma and hepatitis B virus infection. The J gene is TRBJ2-5, the V gene TRBV28; 7 nucleotides line up with TRBD1. The sample was peripheral blood. The CDR3 bases are TGTGCCAGCAGTTCTTCCGGGACAGAAGAGACCCAGTACTTC. Translation: CASSSSGTEETQYF.